Listed below are T cell receptor beta chains from one sample, sequenced in a study of T cells after yellow fever vaccination. TCRdb ran MiXCR on the 5' RACE reads and lists one entry per CDR3 protein. The sample carries 400,000 to 650,000 distinct CDR3 sequences, 21% recorded once. The sequenced sample was PBMCs, obtained approximately 20 days after the first yellow fever vaccination. The receptor source for this set is a man aged 18 to 29 who received the YFV17D yellow fever vaccine. Both conserved end residues are part of each CDR3. The order of the fields is V gene, clone size, D gene, J gene, CDR3 DNA, CDR3 protein. A D gene is named only where the DNA matches it firmly. Clone size is stated in some rows and not others, as once, few, many or a class when expanded.

>TRBV10-3|few|.|TRBJ2-5
TGTGCCATCAGTGAACGCGAGGACCAAGAGACCCAGTACTTC
CAISEREDQETQYF
>TRBV4-1|few|.|TRBJ2-5
TGCGCCAGCAGCCAAGATGAGGAGAGGACCCAGTACTTC
CASSQDEERTQYF
>TRBV4-1|few|TRBD1|TRBJ2-2
TGCGCCAGCAGCCAGAGACGGGACAGGGGGAGCGGGGAGCTGTTTTTT
CASSQRRDRGSGELFF
>TRBV9|.|TRBD2|TRBJ2-2
TGTGCCAGCAGCGTAGCTACTGCGGGGGGTAGGACCGGGGAGCTGTTTTTT
CASSVATAGGRTGELFF
>TRBV27|few|.|TRBJ1-4
TGTGCCAGCGGCCGTGGGGCGTGGGCCGGTGAAAAACTGTTTTTT
CASGRGAWAGEKLFF
>TRBV7-2|few|TRBD2|TRBJ2-5
TGTGCCAGCAGCTTGTGGCGGGGGGCCCAAGAGACCCAGTACTTC
CASSLWRGAQETQYF
>TRBV5-1|.|.|TRBJ1-1
TGCGCCAGCAGCTTGAGGGCCCCTAACACTGAAGCTTTCTTT
CASSLRAPNTEAFF
>TRBV14|.|TRBD2|TRBJ2-1
TGTGCCAGCAGCCAAGGACTAGCGGGGGCGGGGATGAATGAGCAGTTCTTC
CASSQGLAGAGMNEQFF
>TRBV7-2|few|TRBD1|TRBJ1-6
TGTGCCAGCAGCTTGACAGGGTGGGGATCACCCCTCCACTTT
CASSLTGWGSPLHF
>TRBV5-1|.|.|TRBJ2-1
TGCGCCAGCTGTCGTTGGGACTCCTACAATGAGCAGTTCTTC
CASCRWDSYNEQFF
>TRBV6-9|.|.|TRBJ1-1
TGTGCCAGCAGTTGGGCAGGGGAGGTCGCTGAAGCTTTCTTT
CASSWAGEVAEAFF
>TRBV5-1|few|.|TRBJ2-1
TGCGCCAGCAGCTTACGGCCCGTGGACAATGAGCAGTTCTTC
CASSLRPVDNEQFF
>TRBV3-1|.|.|TRBJ1-5
TGTGCCAGCAGCCCAGAGGGGGGGGACAATCAGCCCCAGCATTTT
CASSPEGGDNQPQHF
>TRBV6-2/TRBV6-3|.|TRBD1|TRBJ2-1
TGTGCCAGCAGTTACTCTCACAGGGGGCACAATGAGCAGTTCTTC
CASSYSHRGHNEQFF
>TRBV5-6|.|.|TRBJ1-3
TGTGCCAGCAGCTCCGGACAGTCTGGAAACACCATATATTTT
CASSSGQSGNTIYF
>TRBV4-3|few|.|TRBJ2-1
TGCGCCAGCAGCCAACCGGGGACCTCCTACAATGAGCAGTTCTTC
CASSQPGTSYNEQFF
>TRBV7-9|few|.|TRBJ2-3
TGTGCCAGCAGACCCATTAGCACAGATACGCAGTATTTT
CASRPISTDTQYF
>TRBV27|.|TRBD1|TRBJ1-2
TGTGCCAGCAGTCGCCGGGACAGCGGAGGTGGCTACACCTTC
CASSRRDSGGGYTF
>TRBV7-3|.|.|TRBJ1-6
TGTGCCAGCAGCGCACAGGGCTGGGGTAATTCACCCCTCCACTTT
CASSAQGWGNSPLHF
>TRBV5-1|many|TRBD1|TRBJ2-5
TGCGCCAGCAGCCCCGGGACAGTCCAAGAGACCCAGTACTTC
CASSPGTVQETQYF
>TRBV2|few|.|TRBJ2-5
TGTGCCAGCAGTGTCAGGCAAGAGACCCAGTACTTC
CASSVRQETQYF
>TRBV6-5|.|.|TRBJ2-7
TGTGCCAGCAGTTACTCAGTGAGGGAGGTTTACGAGCAGTACTTC
CASSYSVREVYEQYF
>TRBV7-2|.|TRBD2|TRBJ2-5
TGTGCCAGCAGCTCCATGGGACTAGCGGGGGGTAAGGAGACCCAGTACTTC
CASSSMGLAGGKETQYF
>TRBV12-3/TRBV12-4|.|.|TRBJ1-1
TGTGCCAGCAGTCCCCAAGCCCTTGAAGCTTTCTTT
CASSPQALEAFF
>TRBV29-1|few|.|TRBJ2-1
TGCAGCGTTGAGGGGCCGGCAATTTACAATGAGCAGTTCTTC
CSVEGPAIYNEQFF
>TRBV27|many|TRBD2|TRBJ2-1
TGTGCCAGCAGTTTAGGCGGGGGGGCAGGCAATGAGCAGTTCTTC
CASSLGGGAGNEQFF
>TRBV5-1|many|.|TRBJ1-5
TGCGCCAGCAGCCATCAGCCCCAGCATTTT
CASSHQPQHF
>TRBV15|few|.|TRBJ1-1
TGTGCCACCAGCAGAGGCCTGATGAACACTGAAGCTTTCTTT
CATSRGLMNTEAFF
>TRBV6-6|.|.|TRBJ1-2
TGTGCCAGCAACGAGGGATCCAACTATGGCTACACCTTC
CASNEGSNYGYTF
>TRBV12-3/TRBV12-4|once|TRBD1|TRBJ1-5
TGTGCCAGCAGTCGACAGGGGGTCCCCAATCAGCCCCAGCATTTT
CASSRQGVPNQPQHF
>TRBV5-1|.|.|TRBJ2-4
TGCGCCAGCAGCTTGGGCCAGGACCTAGCCAAAAACATTCAGTACTTC
CASSLGQDLAKNIQYF
>TRBV13|.|TRBD1|TRBJ1-1
TGTGCCAGCAGCAAACAGGGGAAGAACACTGAAGCTTTCTTT
CASSKQGKNTEAFF
>TRBV5-4|.|TRBD2|TRBJ2-6
TGTGCCAGCAGTCCAGCGGGACGGATCTCTGGGGCCAACGTCCTGACTTTC
CASSPAGRISGANVLTF